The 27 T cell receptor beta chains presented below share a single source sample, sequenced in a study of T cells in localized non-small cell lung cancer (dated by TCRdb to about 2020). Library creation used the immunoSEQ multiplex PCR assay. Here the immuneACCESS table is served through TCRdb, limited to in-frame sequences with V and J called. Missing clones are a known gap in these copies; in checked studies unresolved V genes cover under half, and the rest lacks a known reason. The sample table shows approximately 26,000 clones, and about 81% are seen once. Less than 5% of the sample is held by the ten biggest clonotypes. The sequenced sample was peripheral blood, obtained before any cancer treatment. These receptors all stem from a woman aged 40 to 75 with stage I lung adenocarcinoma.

The CDR3 nucleotides read TGTGCCAGCAGCTTGGTCTCGGTTTTATGGGGCAGGGACTACGAGCAGTACTTC. Protein sequence: CASSLVSVLWGRDYEQYF. The chain carries TRBV5-6 and TRBJ2-7; D may be TRBD1 (5 bases). The V gene's germline CDR1 is SGHDT and CDR2 YYEEEE. The CDR3 sequence is 18 residues long. V lost 0 bases, J lost 3 bases, and 22 bases lay in between.

The CDR3 DNA follows: TGCGCCAGCAGTGACGGTGCTGGAAACACCATATATTTT. It yields the protein CASSDGAGNTIYF. The chain recombines TRBV10-2 with TRBJ1-3; the D is unclear. Looked up from germline, CDR1 is WSHSY and CDR2 is SAAADI. The CDR3 covers 13 residues. Trimming shortened V by 3 bases and J by 2 bases, and 5 bases separated the two germline ends.

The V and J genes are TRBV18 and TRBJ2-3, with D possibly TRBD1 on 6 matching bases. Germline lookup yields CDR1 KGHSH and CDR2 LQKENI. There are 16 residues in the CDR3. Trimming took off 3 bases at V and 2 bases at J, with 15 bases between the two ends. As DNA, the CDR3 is TGTGCCAGCTCACCGGGTACAGGGCCTTACACAGATACGCAGTATTTT. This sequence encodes CASSPGTGPYTDTQYF.

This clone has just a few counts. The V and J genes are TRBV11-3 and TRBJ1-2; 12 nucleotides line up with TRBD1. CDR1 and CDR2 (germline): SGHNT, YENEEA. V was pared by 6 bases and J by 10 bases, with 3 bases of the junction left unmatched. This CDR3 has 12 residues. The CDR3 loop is CASRGQGAIYTF. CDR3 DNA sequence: TGTGCCAGCAGGGGACAGGGGGCAATCTACACCTTC.

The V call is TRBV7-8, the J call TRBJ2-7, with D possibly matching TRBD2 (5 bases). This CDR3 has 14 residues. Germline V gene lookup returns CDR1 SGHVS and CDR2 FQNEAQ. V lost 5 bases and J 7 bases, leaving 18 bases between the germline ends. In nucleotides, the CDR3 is TGTGCCAGCAGCCAATGGACTCGATCGGGGGAGCAGTACTTC. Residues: CASSQWTRSGEQYF.

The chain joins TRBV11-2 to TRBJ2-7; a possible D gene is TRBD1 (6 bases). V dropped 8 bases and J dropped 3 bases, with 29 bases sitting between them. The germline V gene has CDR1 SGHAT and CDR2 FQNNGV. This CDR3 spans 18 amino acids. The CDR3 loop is CASFISPGHPDDIYEQYF. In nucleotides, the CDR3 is TGTGCCAGCTTTATTAGTCCGGGACATCCGGACGATATCTACGAGCAGTACTTC.

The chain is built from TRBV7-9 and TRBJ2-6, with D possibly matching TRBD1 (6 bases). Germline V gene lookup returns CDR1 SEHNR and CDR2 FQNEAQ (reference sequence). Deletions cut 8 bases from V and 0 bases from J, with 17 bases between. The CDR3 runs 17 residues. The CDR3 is CASRATGIISGANVLTF. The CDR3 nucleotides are TGTGCCAGCCGTGCGACAGGAATTATCTCTGGGGCCAACGTCCTGACTTTC. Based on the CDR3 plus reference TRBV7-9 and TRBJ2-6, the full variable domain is DTGVSQNPRHKITKRGQNVTFRCDPISEHNRLYWYRQTLGQGPEFLTYFQNEAQLEKSRLLSDRFSAERPKGSFSTLEIQRTEQGDSAMYLCASRATGIISGANVLTFGAGSRLTVL.

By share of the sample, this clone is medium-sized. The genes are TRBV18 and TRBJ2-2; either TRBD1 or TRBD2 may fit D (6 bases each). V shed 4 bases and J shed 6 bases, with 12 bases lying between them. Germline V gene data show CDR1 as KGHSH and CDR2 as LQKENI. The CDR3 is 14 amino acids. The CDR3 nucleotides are TGTGCCAGCTCACTTCGGGGGCCGCCCGGGGAGCTGTTTTTT. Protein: CASSLRGPPGELFF.

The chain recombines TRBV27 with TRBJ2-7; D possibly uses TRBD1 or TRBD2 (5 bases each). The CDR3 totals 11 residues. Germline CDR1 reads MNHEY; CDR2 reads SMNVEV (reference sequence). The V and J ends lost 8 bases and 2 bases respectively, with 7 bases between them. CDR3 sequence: CASGGPYEQYF. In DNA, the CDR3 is TGTGCCAGCGGGGGTCCCTACGAGCAGTACTTC.

CDR3 loop: CASSLPGDEQYF. The DNA of the CDR3 is TGCGCCAGCAGCTTGCCAGGGGATGAGCAGTACTTC. This chain links TRBV5-1 with TRBJ2-7; a weak D match, TRBD1 (6 bases). This CDR3 region has 12 residues. Trimming pared 1 base from V and 7 bases from J, leaving 9 bases between. Germline V CDR1 and CDR2: SGHRS, YFSETQ.

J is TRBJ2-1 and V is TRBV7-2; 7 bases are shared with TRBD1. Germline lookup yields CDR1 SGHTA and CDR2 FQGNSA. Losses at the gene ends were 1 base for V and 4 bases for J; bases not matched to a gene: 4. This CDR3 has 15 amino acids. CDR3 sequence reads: CASSLGGQLYNEQFF. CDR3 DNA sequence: TGTGCCAGCAGCTTAGGGGGACAGCTATACAATGAGCAGTTCTTC. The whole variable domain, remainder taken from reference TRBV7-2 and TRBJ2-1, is GAGVSQSPSNKVTEKGKDVELRCDPISGHTALYWYRQSLGQGLEFLIYFQGNSAPDKSGLPSDRFSAERTGGSVSTLTIQRTQQEDSAVYLCASSLGGQLYNEQFFGPGTRLTVL.

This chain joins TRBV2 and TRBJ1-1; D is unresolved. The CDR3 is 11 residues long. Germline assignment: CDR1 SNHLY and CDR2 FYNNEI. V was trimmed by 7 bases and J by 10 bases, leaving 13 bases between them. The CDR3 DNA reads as TGTGCCAGCACCGAGGAGCTGCGAGCTTTCTTT. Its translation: CASTEELRAFF. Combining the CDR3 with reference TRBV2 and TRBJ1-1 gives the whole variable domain EPEVTQTPSHQVTQMGQEVILRCVPISNHLYFYWYRQILGQKVEFLVSFYNNEISEKSEIFDDQFSVERPDGSNFTLKIRSTKLEDSAMYFCASTEELRAFFGQGTRLTVV.

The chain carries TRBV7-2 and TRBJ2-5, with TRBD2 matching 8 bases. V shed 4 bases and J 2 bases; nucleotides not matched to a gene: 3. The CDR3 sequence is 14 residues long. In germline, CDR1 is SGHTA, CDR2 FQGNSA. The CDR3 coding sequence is TGTGCCAGCAGCTACGAGCGGGGGCAAGAGACCCAGTACTTC. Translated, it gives CASSYERGQETQYF.

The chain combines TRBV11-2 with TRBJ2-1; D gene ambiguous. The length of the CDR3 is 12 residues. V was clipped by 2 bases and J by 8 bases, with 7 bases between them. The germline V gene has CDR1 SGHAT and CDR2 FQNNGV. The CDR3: CASSLYGYEQFF. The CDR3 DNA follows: TGTGCCAGCAGCTTATATGGCTATGAGCAGTTCTTC.

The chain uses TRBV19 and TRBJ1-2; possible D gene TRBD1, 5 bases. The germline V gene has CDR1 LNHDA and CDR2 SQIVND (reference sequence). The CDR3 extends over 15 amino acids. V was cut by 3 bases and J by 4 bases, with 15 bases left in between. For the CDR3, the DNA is TGTGCCAGTAGTATCGCGTCAGGGAGGGGCTATGGCTACACCTTC. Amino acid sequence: CASSIASGRGYGYTF.

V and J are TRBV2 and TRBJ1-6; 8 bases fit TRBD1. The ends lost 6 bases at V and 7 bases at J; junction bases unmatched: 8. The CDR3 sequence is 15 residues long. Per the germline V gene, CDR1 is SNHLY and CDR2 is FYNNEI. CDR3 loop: CASSVRTGPNSPLHF. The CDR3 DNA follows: TGTGCCAGCAGCGTGAGGACAGGGCCGAATTCACCCCTCCACTTT.

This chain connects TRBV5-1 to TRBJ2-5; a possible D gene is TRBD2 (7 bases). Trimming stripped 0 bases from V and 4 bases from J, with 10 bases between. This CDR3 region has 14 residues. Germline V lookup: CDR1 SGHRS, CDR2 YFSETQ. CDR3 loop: CASSLEGGRETQYF. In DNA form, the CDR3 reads TGCGCCAGCAGCTTGGAGGGGGGGCGAGAGACCCAGTACTTC.

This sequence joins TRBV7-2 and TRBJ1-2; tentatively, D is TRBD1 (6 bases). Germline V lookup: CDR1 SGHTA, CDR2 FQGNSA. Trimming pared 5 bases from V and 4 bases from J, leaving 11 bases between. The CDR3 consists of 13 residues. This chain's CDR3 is CASSPGASYGYTF. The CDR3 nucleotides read TGTGCCAGCAGCCCGGGGGCCTCCTATGGCTACACCTTC.

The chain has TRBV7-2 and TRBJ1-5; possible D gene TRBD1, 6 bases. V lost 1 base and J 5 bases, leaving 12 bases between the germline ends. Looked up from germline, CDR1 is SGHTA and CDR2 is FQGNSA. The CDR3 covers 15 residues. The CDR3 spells CASSLEAGEYQPQHF. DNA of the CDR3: TGTGCCAGCAGCTTAGAAGCAGGGGAGTATCAGCCCCAGCATTTT. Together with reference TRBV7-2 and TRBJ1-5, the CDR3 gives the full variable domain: GAGVSQSPSNKVTEKGKDVELRCDPISGHTALYWYRQSLGQGLEFLIYFQGNSAPDKSGLPSDRFSAERTGGSVSTLTIQRTQQEDSAVYLCASSLEAGEYQPQHFGDGTRLSIL.

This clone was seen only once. The CDR3 reads CASSFSGDTQYF. DNA for the CDR3: TGTGCCAGCAGTTTCTCAGGGGATACGCAGTATTTT. The chain links TRBV27 to TRBJ2-3; D is perhaps TRBD1 (5 bases). CDR1 MNHEY and CDR2 SMNVEV come from the germline V gene (reference sequence). Trimming took 3 bases from V and 6 from J, leaving 7 bases between them. This CDR3 contains 12 residues.

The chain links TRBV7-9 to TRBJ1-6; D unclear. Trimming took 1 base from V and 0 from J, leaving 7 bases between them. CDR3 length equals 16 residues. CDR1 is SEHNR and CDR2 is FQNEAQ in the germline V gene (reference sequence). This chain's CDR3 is CASSLGQSSYNSPLHF. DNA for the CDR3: TGTGCCAGCAGCTTAGGCCAGAGCTCCTATAATTCACCCCTCCACTTT.

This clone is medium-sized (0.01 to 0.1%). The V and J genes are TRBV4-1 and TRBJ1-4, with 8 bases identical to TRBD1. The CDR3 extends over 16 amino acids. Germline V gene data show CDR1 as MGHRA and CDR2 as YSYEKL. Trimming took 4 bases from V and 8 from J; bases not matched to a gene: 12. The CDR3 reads CASSPRQGIGLEKLFF. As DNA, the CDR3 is TGCGCCAGCAGCCCCCGACAGGGGATAGGATTGGAAAAACTGTTTTTT.

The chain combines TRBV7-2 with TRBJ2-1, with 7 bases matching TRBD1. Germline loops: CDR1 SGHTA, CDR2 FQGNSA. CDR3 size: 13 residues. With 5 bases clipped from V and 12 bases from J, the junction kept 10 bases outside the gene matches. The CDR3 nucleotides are TGTGCCAGCAGCCCCAGGGGGACAGTGGGGCAGTTCTTC. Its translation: CASSPRGTVGQFF.

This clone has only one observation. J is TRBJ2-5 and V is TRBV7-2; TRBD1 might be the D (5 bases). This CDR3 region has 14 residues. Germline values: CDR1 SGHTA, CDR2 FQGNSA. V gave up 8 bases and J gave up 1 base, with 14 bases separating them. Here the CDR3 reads CASAAPGLQETQYF. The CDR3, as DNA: TGTGCCAGCGCCGCGCCAGGGCTCCAAGAGACCCAGTACTTC.

CDR3 region: CASSKRSGNTIYF. The CDR3 DNA reads TGCGCCAGCAGCAAACGTTCGGGAAACACCATATATTTT. V usage is TRBV4-1 and J usage is TRBJ1-3; no clear D. The germline V gene has CDR1 MGHRA and CDR2 YSYEKL. The CDR3 is 13 residues long. The V end was cut by 5 bases, the J end by 4 bases, with 9 bases between.

The CDR3 loop is CASSQQATWGGPLHF. CDR3 DNA sequence: TGTGCCAGCAGTCAACAGGCTACCTGGGGTGGTCCCCTCCACTTT. V is TRBV2 and J is TRBJ1-6; D possibly corresponds to TRBD1 (5 bases). Trimming removed 5 bases at V and 13 bases at J, with 21 bases between. The CDR3 length is 15 residues. In germline, CDR1 is SNHLY, CDR2 FYNNEI.

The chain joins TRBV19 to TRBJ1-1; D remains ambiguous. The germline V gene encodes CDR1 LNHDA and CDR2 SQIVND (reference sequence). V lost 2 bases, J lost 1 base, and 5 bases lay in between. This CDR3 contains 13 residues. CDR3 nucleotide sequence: TGTGCCAGTAGTATAAAAGGGAACACTGAAGCTTTCTTT. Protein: CASSIKGNTEAFF.